The 23 T cell receptor beta chains below come from one sample, sequenced in a study of beta chain features in type 1 diabetes. The whole isolated RNA underwent reverse transcription, so sequencing captured expressed TCRB transcripts. Profiling relied on immunoSEQ multiplex PCR, and the TCRdb table lists in-frame clones only, not all of them. The table records more than 110,000 clones, roughly 7.2% of them present only once. The sequencing input was central memory CD4+ T cells from blood. Every receptor here comes from a woman aged 25 to 39 in good health.

This chain connects TRBV27 to TRBJ2-7, with TRBD2 matching over 13 bases. From germline, CDR1 is MNHEY and CDR2 SMNVEV (reference sequence). J lost 4 bases, V lost 5 bases, and 5 bases had no gene match. This CDR3 region has 15 residues. In nucleotides, the CDR3 is TGTGCCAGCAGTAAAACTAGCGGGAGGGGATACGAGCAGTACTTC. Amino acid sequence: CASSKTSGRGYEQYF.

This clone occurred many times. This chain joins TRBV5-1 and TRBJ2-3; 12 bases line up with TRBD2. The ends lost 4 bases at V and 5 bases at J; junction bases unmatched: 8. The CDR3 is 16 amino acids. Germline loops: CDR1 SGHRS, CDR2 YFSETQ. CDR3 DNA sequence: TGCGCCAGCAGCCCAATGACTAGCGGGAGAGGAGATACGCAGTATTTT. Encoded protein: CASSPMTSGRGDTQYF.

This clone was seen only once. This chain connects TRBV5-4 to TRBJ1-4, with 11 bases that match TRBD1. The J segment lost 8 bases and the V segment lost 3 bases, leaving 3 bases of the junction unmatched. CDR1 is SGHNT and CDR2 is YYREEE in the germline V gene (reference sequence). CDR3 length: 14 amino acids. DNA of the CDR3: TGTGCCAGCAGCTGGGACAGGGGGAGGGAAAAACTGTTTTTT. Amino acid sequence: CASSWDRGREKLFF.

This clone was seen ten or more times. The chain uses TRBV28 and TRBJ2-7; 10 bases are a match to TRBD1. This CDR3 comprises 13 residues. V dropped 3 bases and J dropped 6; count of bases not matched to a gene: 2. Germline CDR1 MDHEN, CDR2 SYDVKM. The CDR3 protein is CASSFGTGVEQYF. CDR3 coding DNA: TGTGCCAGCAGTTTCGGGACAGGGGTCGAGCAGTACTTC.

V and J are TRBV6-5 and TRBJ2-3, with 8 positions matching TRBD1. V was pared by 7 bases and J by 5 bases, with 8 bases of the junction left unmatched. Germline values: CDR1 MNHEY, CDR2 SVGAGI. The CDR3 length is 14 residues. The CDR3, as DNA: TGTGCCAGCAAATCTTCCAGGGGGCGAGATACGCAGTATTTT. Translated: CASKSSRGRDTQYF.

Only a few counts were recorded for this clone. CDR3 loop: CAWRGGYEQYF. The CDR3 nucleotides are TGTGCGTGGCGCGGGGGCTACGAGCAGTACTTC. V is TRBV30 and J is TRBJ2-7; 7 positions agree with TRBD2. CDR1 is GTSNPN and CDR2 is SVGIG in the germline V gene (reference sequence). The CDR3 has 11 residues.

This chain joins TRBV15 and TRBJ2-3, with 15 bases that match TRBD2. Per the germline V gene, CDR1 is LNHNV and CDR2 is YYDKDF (reference sequence). This CDR3 is built from 20 residues. J gave up 1 base and V 0 bases, and 8 bases lay outside the gene matches. CDR3 DNA: TGTGCCACCAGCAGAGATTGGACTAGCGGGAGGGCGATGGGCACAGATACGCAGTATTTT. This codes for CATSRDWTSGRAMGTDTQYF.

The V and J genes are TRBV30 and TRBJ1-1; D ambiguous. V shed 3 bases and J shed 10 bases, with 18 bases lying between them. The CDR3 spans 13 residues. The germline gives CDR1 GTSNPN, CDR2 SVGIG (reference sequence). The CDR3 sequence is CAWRFPSGQRAFF. The CDR3 nucleotides are TGTGCCTGGAGATTCCCCAGCGGGCAAAGAGCTTTCTTT.

There are a few counts of this clone. The chain uses TRBV5-1 and TRBJ1-1; 9 bases are shared with TRBD1. CDR3 size: 17 residues. Trimming removed 5 bases from V and 0 bases from J; junction bases left unmatched: 11. Germline V lookup: CDR1 SGHRS, CDR2 YFSETQ. DNA of the CDR3: TGCGCCAGCAGACCCGGGACAGGGAACATGGTGAACACTGAAGCTTTCTTT. Translation gives CASRPGTGNMVNTEAFF.

This clone occurred many times. The chain uses TRBV9 and TRBJ2-3; D gene uncertain. The CDR3 is 13 amino acids. With 0 bases removed from V and 4 bases from J, the gap between germline ends came to 6 bases. Germline assignment: CDR1 SGDLS and CDR2 YYNGEE. The CDR3 DNA is TGTGCCAGCAGCGTAGCCCACTCAGATACGCAGTATTTT. Its protein is CASSVAHSDTQYF.

There are a few counts of this clone. The gene calls are TRBV27 and TRBJ1-5; TRBD1 matches 11 bases. The V gene's germline CDR1 is MNHEY and CDR2 SMNVEV (reference sequence). The CDR3 extends over 15 amino acids. The J segment lost 6 bases and the V segment lost 7 bases, leaving 8 bases of the junction unmatched. The CDR3 here is CASTKGQGAGQPQHF. CDR3 DNA: TGTGCCAGCACGAAAGGACAGGGGGCAGGTCAGCCCCAGCATTTT.

This clone has a handful of counts. The chain employs TRBV4-1 and TRBJ2-1; possible D gene TRBD2, 6 bases. Germline CDR1 and CDR2: MGHRA and YSYEKL. V was cut by 4 bases and J by 4 bases, with 20 bases left in between. This CDR3 comprises 17 residues. In DNA form, the CDR3 reads TGCGCCAGCAGCCCCACTAGCACGGGGAGTGGGTACAATGAGCAGTTCTTC. This translates into CASSPTSTGSGYNEQFF.

A few counts support this clone. The chain employs TRBV7-3 and TRBJ2-2; tentative D call: TRBD2 (5 bases). Per the germline V gene, CDR1 is SGHTA and CDR2 is FQGTGA. The CDR3 totals 14 residues. V lost 1 base and J 7 bases, leaving 10 bases between the germline ends. The CDR3 bases are TGTGCCAGCAGCTTAAGTCTAGCAATCGGGGAGCTGTTTTTT. Translated: CASSLSLAIGELFF.

The chain has TRBV6-1 and TRBJ2-3; a weak D match, TRBD2 (7 bases). Germline CDR1 and CDR2: MNHNS and SASEGT. The CDR3 runs to 13 residues. Trimming stripped 7 bases from V and 6 bases from J, with 14 bases between. The CDR3 region has the DNA TGTGCCAGCACCGCACAGGGAGGGGATACGCAGTATTTT. It yields the protein CASTAQGGDTQYF.

This clone turned up a few times. The chain couples TRBV5-4 to TRBJ1-2, with TRBD1 matching over 11 bases. Germline trimming cut 4 bases from V and 4 bases from J; bases unmatched to any gene: 6. Germline V gene lookup returns CDR1 SGHNT and CDR2 YYREEE (reference sequence). This CDR3 spans 15 amino acids. The CDR3 sequence: CASSTGTGGIYGYTF. CDR3 coding DNA: TGTGCCAGCAGCACGGGGACAGGGGGGATCTATGGCTACACCTTC.

The chain is built from TRBV4-2 and TRBJ2-1; maybe TRBD1 (5 bases). Germline V lookup: CDR1 LGHNA, CDR2 YNFKEQ. V gave up 4 bases and J gave up 3 bases, with 10 bases separating them. This CDR3 is built from 14 residues. The CDR3 DNA follows: TGTGCCAGCAGCCCTGACAGAGACTACAATGAGCAGTTCTTC. This encodes CASSPDRDYNEQFF.

The chain is built from TRBV28 and TRBJ1-4, with 7 positions matching TRBD1. The germline gives CDR1 MDHEN, CDR2 SYDVKM. After removal of 5 bases from V and 8 bases from J, the junction contained 14 bases not matched to a gene. The CDR3 has 16 residues. The CDR3 nucleotides are TGTGCCAGCAGTCCCTCCTTGGGACAGACTCGGGAAAAACTGTTTTTT. Residues: CASSPSLGQTREKLFF.

A few counts support this clone. V and J are TRBV19 and TRBJ2-2; no reliable D call. Germline assignment: CDR1 LNHDA and CDR2 SQIVND (reference sequence). This CDR3 is 12 amino acids long. The V end lost 7 bases, the J end lost 6 bases, and 9 bases lay between the germline ends. CDR3 amino acids: CASIRGPGELFF. DNA for the CDR3: TGTGCCAGTATACGAGGCCCCGGGGAGCTGTTTTTT.

A remark on this clone: The same CDR3 also results from other DNA sequences found in this sample. The rearrangement links TRBV6-5 to TRBJ1-1; D uncertain. Per germline, CDR1 MNHEY and CDR2 SVGAGI. This CDR3 is built from 13 residues. V was cut by 6 bases and J by 0 bases, with 8 bases left in between. The CDR3 coding sequence is TGTGCCAGCAGCCGCCAGATGAACACTGAAGCTTTCTTT. Its translation is CASSRQMNTEAFF.

This clone was counted only a few times. This sequence joins TRBV27 and TRBJ2-7; D uncertain. This CDR3 has 18 amino acids. The V gene lost 2 bases and the J gene lost 0 bases, with 20 bases spanning the gap. Germline lookup yields CDR1 MNHEY and CDR2 SMNVEV (reference sequence). The CDR3 DNA reads TGTGCCAGCAGTTTAAGGTTCGAATATGCGACTTCCTCCTACGAGCAGTACTTC. Translating gives CASSLRFEYATSSYEQYF.

This clone showed up just a few times. The rearrangement uses TRBV19 and TRBJ2-7, with 10 bases lining up with TRBD1. There are 14 residues in the CDR3. The V and J ends lost 5 bases and 3 bases, in that order; junction bases with no gene match: 4. Germline loops: CDR1 LNHDA, CDR2 SQIVND (reference sequence). The CDR3 DNA reads TGTGCCAGTAGTGATAGGACAGGGGGCTACGAGCAGTACTTC. Protein product: CASSDRTGGYEQYF.

This clone appeared a few times. This CDR3 is CASRPIRDNTDTQYF. The CDR3 DNA reads TGTGCCAGCAGACCCATCCGGGACAACACAGATACGCAGTATTTT. V usage is TRBV2 and J usage is TRBJ2-3, with D perhaps TRBD1 (6 bases). The CDR3 length is 15 residues. V lost 6 bases and J lost 2, with 15 bases in between. Germline values: CDR1 SNHLY, CDR2 FYNNEI.

This clone appeared many times. This chain uses TRBV7-2 with TRBJ2-1; D may be TRBD2 (6 bases). V lost 4 bases, J lost 5 bases, and 9 bases lay in between. The germline gives CDR1 SGHTA, CDR2 FQGNSA. CDR3 size: 13 residues. The CDR3 region has the DNA TGTGCCAGCAGCTCCGGGACTCACAATGAGCAGTTCTTC. Its translation is CASSSGTHNEQFF.